This is a list of T cell receptor beta chains from one sample in a study of blood T cell repertoires in COVID-19. Sequenced by immunoSEQ multiplex PCR; TCRdb stores in-frame clones only, minus some. Found here are about 190,000 clones, around 90% of them singletons; the top ten hold 0.5% to 0.75%. The sequenced sample consisted of peripheral blood. Receptors were obtained from a man aged 45-60 years with acute or convalescent COVID-19. Both conserved end residues are part of each CDR3. The D gene is left open where the match is weak. A clone size is listed for some rows: how often the clone was seen (once, few, many), or a class if it is expanded.

d_call	v_call	j_call	clone_size	cdr3_nt	cdr3_aa
NA	TRBV3-1/TRBV3-2	TRBJ2-1	NA	TGTGCCAGCACCAGGGGTGCGGGGGCGGATGAGCAGTTCTTC	CASTRGAGADEQFF
TRBD2	TRBV2	TRBJ2-5	NA	TGTGCCAGCAGTGAAATCGGGAGGGCCTGGGAGACCCAGTACTTC	CASSEIGRAWETQYF
TRBD2	TRBV27	TRBJ2-1	NA	TGTGCCAGCATCAATCACCTGTCCGGGACTAGCGCACACAATGAGCAGTTCTTC	CASINHLSGTSAHNEQFF
NA	TRBV14	TRBJ2-2	NA	TGTGCCAGCAGCCCCTGGGTGCTAGCGTCGAACACCGGGGAGCTGTTTTTT	CASSPWVLASNTGELFF
NA	TRBV3-1/TRBV3-2	TRBJ2-2	NA	TGTGCCAGCAGCCCAAGCCGTAGCCCCCTTGGCACCGGGGAGCTGTTTTTT	CASSPSRSPLGTGELFF
TRBD2	TRBV7-2	TRBJ2-1	NA	TGTGCCAGCAGCTTTCTTCCCAGCGGGAGCGACAATGAGCAGTTCTTC	CASSFLPSGSDNEQFF
NA	TRBV11-3	TRBJ2-5	NA	TGTGCCAGCAGCCGCCCTAGGTTGGAAGAGACCCAGTACTTC	CASSRPRLEETQYF
TRBD2	TRBV7-3	TRBJ2-1	NA	TGTGCCAGCAGCCCTCGGACTAGCGGCTACAATGAGCAGTTCTTC	CASSPRTSGYNEQFF
NA	TRBV3-1/TRBV3-2	TRBJ2-5	once	TGTGCCAGCAGCCAAGTTTTAGGTCTCTCGAGGGAGACCCAGTACTTC	CASSQVLGLSRETQYF
NA	TRBV6-5	TRBJ2-2	NA	TGTGCCAGCAGCATACAGGGCCTGAACACCGGGGAGCTGTTTTTT	CASSIQGLNTGELFF
NA	TRBV9	TRBJ2-3	NA	TGTGCCAGCAGCGTAGACGCCACTGCTAATACGCAGTATTTT	CASSVDATANTQYF
TRBD2	TRBV27	TRBJ2-7	few	TGTGCCAGCAGTACTAGCGCAATACTCTACGAGCAGTACTTC	CASSTSAILYEQYF
TRBD1	TRBV7-3	TRBJ2-3	NA	TGTGCCAGCAGCTTAGAGAGGGACAGAGTCTTAACAGATACGCAGTATTTT	CASSLERDRVLTDTQYF
NA	TRBV4-3	TRBJ2-6	NA	TGCGCCAGCAGCCATGTACAAGGAGGGGCCTCTGGGGCCAACGTCCTGACTTTC	CASSHVQGGASGANVLTF
NA	TRBV19	TRBJ1-1	NA	TGTGCCAGTAGTATCTGGCATATGAACACTGAAGCTTTCTTT	CASSIWHMNTEAFF
NA	TRBV5-4	TRBJ2-3	NA	TGTGCCAGCAGCTTGACCGAGCGCCGCACAGATACGCAGTATTTT	CASSLTERRTDTQYF
NA	TRBV28	TRBJ1-6	NA	TGTGCCAGCAGTTTAGACCCCGGGTTGGATTCACCCCTCCACTTT	CASSLDPGLDSPLHF
TRBD1	TRBV6-5	TRBJ1-1	NA	TGTGCCAGCAGCCAACCCAGGGGGACGAACACTGAAGCTTTCTTT	CASSQPRGTNTEAFF
NA	TRBV28	TRBJ1-4	NA	TGTGCCAGCAGGCAACGGGAAAAACTGTTTTTT	CASRQREKLFF
TRBD2	TRBV2	TRBJ2-5	NA	TGTGCCAGCAGTGACGGGGGGAGTACGAAGACCCAGTACTTC	CASSDGGSTKTQYF
NA	TRBV14	TRBJ1-1	NA	TGTGCCAGCAGCAGTGGAAAGGGGACTGAAGCTTTCTTT	CASSSGKGTEAFF
TRBD2	TRBV10-1	TRBJ2-5	NA	TGCGCCAGCAGTGGACTAGCGGGAGTTTGGCAAGAGACCCAGTACTTC	CASSGLAGVWQETQYF
NA	TRBV28	TRBJ1-6	NA	TGTGCCAGCGGGCAGGGTGTTTCACCCCTCCACTTT	CASGQGVSPLHF
NA	TRBV7-9	TRBJ1-4	NA	TGTGCCAGCAGCACCGGGACGGAGGGCAGAAAACTGTTTTTT	CASSTGTEGRKLFF
NA	TRBV4-2	TRBJ2-4	NA	TGTGCCAGCAGCCAAGATGGGGAGGTCGGGAACATTCAGTACTTC	CASSQDGEVGNIQYF
TRBD2	TRBV27	TRBJ2-2	NA	TGTGCCAGCAGTTTAGGCGCCCGGGGGGGGATTACCGGGGAGCTGTTTTTT	CASSLGARGGITGELFF
NA	TRBV10-3	TRBJ2-2	few	TGTGCCATCAGTGTGGGCTCGCCGGGGGAGCTGTTTTTT	CAISVGSPGELFF
NA	TRBV2	TRBJ1-2	NA	TGTGCCAGCAGTGAGCCAGGCGTTTATGGCTACACCTTC	CASSEPGVYGYTF
TRBD1	TRBV27	TRBJ1-5	NA	TGTGCCAGCAACCCACCGGGACAGGGGGCTTTAGGCAATCAGCCCCAGCATTTT	CASNPPGQGALGNQPQHF
TRBD1	TRBV7-2	TRBJ2-3	NA	TGTGCCAGCAGCTTAGCGACAGGGGGTGGCACAGATACGCAGTATTTT	CASSLATGGGTDTQYF
TRBD2	TRBV27	TRBJ2-1	NA	TGTGCCAGCGGCTTAGCGGGGGGCCTCAATGAGCAGTTCTTC	CASGLAGGLNEQFF
TRBD1	TRBV4-2	TRBJ1-2	NA	TGTGCCAGCAGCCCCAGGGGGAGTGGCTATGGCTACACCTTC	CASSPRGSGYGYTF
TRBD2	TRBV9	TRBJ2-7	NA	TGTGCCAGCAGCGTAGCCCTAGCGGGAGTCAACGAGCAGTACTTC	CASSVALAGVNEQYF